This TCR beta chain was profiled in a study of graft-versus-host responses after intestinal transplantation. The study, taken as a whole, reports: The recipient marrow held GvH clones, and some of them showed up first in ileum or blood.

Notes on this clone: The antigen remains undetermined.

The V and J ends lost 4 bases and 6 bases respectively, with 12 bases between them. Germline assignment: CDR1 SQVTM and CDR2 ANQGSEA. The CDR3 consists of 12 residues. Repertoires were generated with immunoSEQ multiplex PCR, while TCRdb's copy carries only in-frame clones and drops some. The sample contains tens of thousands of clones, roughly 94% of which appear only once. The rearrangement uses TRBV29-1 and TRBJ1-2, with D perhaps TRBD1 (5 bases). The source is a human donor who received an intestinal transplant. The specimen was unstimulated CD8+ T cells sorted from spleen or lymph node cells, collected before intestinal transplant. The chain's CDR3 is CSVGPGLHGYTF. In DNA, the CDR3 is TGCAGCGTTGGTCCAGGGCTCCATGGCTACACCTTC.